These 3 T cell receptor beta chains were all obtained from the same sample, sequenced in a study of CD8 T cells in Susac syndrome. Random hexamers served to reverse transcribe about 0.45 to 1 ug RNA. TCRdb re-analysed the immunoSEQ multiplex PCR reads in MiXCR, keeping a single row per CDR3 protein. The sample consists of around 180,000 distinct CDR3 sequences, 94% of them appearing once. Specimen: CD4+ T cells from PBMCs. These receptors all stem from a human donor with Susac syndrome.

The V call is TRBV5-4, the J call TRBJ2-1; 9 bases match TRBD2. This CDR3 is built from 16 residues. V lost 2 bases and J lost 3; bases outside the gene matches: 6. Germline lookup yields CDR1 SGHNT and CDR2 YYREEE (reference sequence). CDR3 sequence reads: CASSFSSGEFYNEQFF. The CDR3 region has the DNA TGTGCCAGCAGCTTCTCTAGCGGGGAATTCTACAATGAGCAGTTCTTC.

CDR3 nucleotide sequence: TGTGCCATCAGTCAGCAGAGCACAGATACGCAGTATTTT. The encoded protein is CAISQQSTDTQYF. J is TRBJ2-3 and V is TRBV10-3; D not resolved. Trimming took 5 bases from V and 0 from J, leaving 6 bases between them. The CDR3 length is 13 residues. Germline CDR1 ENHRY, CDR2 SYGVKD.

The chain joins TRBV5-1 to TRBJ1-1; a possible D gene is TRBD1 (6 bases). CDR3 length: 17 residues. Trimming stripped 4 bases from V and 4 bases from J, with 23 bases between. Germline V gene lookup returns CDR1 SGHRS and CDR2 YFSETQ. The CDR3 coding sequence is TGCGCCAGCAGCCTGACCGGGGGCTCGGATTATGTCACTGAAGCTTTCTTT. It is translated as CASSLTGGSDYVTEAFF.